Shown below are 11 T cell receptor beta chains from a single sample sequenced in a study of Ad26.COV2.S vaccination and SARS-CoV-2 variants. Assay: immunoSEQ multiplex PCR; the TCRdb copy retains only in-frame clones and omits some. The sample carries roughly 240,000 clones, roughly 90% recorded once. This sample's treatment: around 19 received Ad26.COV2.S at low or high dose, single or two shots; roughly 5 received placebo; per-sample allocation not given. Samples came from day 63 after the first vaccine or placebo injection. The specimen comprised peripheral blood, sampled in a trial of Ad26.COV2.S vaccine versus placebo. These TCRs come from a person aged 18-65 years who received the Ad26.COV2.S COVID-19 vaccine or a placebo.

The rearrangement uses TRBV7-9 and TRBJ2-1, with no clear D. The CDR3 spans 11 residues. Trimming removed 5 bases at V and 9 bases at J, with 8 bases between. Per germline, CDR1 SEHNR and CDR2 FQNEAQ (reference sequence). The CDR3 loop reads CASSIIGEQFF. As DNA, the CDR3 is TGTGCCAGCAGCATCATTGGTGAGCAGTTCTTC.

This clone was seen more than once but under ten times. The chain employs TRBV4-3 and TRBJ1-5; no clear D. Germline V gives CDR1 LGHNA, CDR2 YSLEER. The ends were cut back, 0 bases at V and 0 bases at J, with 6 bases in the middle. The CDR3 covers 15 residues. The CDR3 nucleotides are TGCGCCAGCAGCCAAGAAGCGCGTAGCAATCAGCCCCAGCATTTT. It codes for CASSQEARSNQPQHF.

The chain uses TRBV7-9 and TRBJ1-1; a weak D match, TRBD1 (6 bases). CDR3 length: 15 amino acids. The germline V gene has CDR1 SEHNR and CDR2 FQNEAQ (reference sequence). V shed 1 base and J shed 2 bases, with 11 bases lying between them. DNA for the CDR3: TGTGCCAGCAGCTTAGTCCTACAGGGTAACACTGAAGCTTTCTTT. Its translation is CASSLVLQGNTEAFF.

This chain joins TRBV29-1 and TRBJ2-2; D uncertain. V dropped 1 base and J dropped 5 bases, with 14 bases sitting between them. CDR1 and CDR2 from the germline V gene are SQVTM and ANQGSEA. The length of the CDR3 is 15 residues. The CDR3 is CSVEGFKDITGELFF. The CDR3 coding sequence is TGCAGCGTTGAAGGGTTCAAAGACATAACCGGGGAGCTGTTTTTT.

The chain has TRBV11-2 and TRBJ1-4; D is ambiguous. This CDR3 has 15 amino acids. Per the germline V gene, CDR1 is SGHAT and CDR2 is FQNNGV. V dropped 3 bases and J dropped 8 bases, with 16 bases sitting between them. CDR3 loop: CASSFSGLGGEKLFF. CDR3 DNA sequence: TGTGCCAGCAGCTTTTCCGGTTTGGGCGGGGAAAAACTGTTTTTT.

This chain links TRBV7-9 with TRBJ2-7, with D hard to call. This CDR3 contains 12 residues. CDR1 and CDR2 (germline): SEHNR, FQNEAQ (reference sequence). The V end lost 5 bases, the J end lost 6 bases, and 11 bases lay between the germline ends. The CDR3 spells CASSRPLGEQYF. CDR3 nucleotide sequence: TGTGCCAGCAGCCGACCATTGGGCGAGCAGTACTTC. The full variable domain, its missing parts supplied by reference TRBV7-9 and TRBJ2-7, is DTGVSQNPRHKITKRGQNVTFRCDPISEHNRLYWYRQTLGQGPEFLTYFQNEAQLEKSRLLSDRFSAERPKGSFSTLEIQRTEQGDSAMYLCASSRPLGEQYFGPGTRLTVT.

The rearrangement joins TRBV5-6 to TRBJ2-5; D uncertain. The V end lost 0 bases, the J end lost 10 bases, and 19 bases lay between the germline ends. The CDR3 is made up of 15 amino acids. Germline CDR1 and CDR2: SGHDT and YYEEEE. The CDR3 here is CASSLGWGGIGDQYF. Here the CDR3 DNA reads TGTGCCAGCAGCTTGGGTTGGGGTGGGATTGGGGACCAGTACTTC.

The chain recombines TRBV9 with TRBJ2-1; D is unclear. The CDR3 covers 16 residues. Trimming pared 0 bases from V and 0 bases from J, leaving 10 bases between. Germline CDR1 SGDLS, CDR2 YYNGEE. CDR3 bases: TGTGCCAGCAGCGTAGCTCCTGCCGGCTCCTACAATGAGCAGTTCTTC. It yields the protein CASSVAPAGSYNEQFF.

The CDR3 coding sequence is TGTGCCAGCTCACCACGCGGGGGGGTTTATAATTCACCCCTCCACTTT. It encodes CASSPRGGVYNSPLHF. This chain connects TRBV18 to TRBJ1-6; weak D call: TRBD1 (5 bases). The CDR3 sequence is 16 residues long. V was cut by 1 base and J by 4 bases, with 11 bases left in between. Germline values: CDR1 KGHSH, CDR2 LQKENI.

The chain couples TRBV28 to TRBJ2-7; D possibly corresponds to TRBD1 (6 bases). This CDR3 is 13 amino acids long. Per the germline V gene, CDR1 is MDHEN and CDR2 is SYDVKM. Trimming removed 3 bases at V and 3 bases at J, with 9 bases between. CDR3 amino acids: CASSFTDSYEQYF. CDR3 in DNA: TGTGCCAGCAGTTTTACGGACAGCTACGAGCAGTACTTC.

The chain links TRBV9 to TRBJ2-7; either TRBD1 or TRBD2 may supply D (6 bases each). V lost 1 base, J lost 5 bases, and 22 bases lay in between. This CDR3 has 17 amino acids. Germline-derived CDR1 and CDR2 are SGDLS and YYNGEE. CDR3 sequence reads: CASSVKGGPLLNNEQYF. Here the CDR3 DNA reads TGTGCCAGCAGCGTAAAAGGGGGGCCCCTCCTAAATAACGAGCAGTACTTC. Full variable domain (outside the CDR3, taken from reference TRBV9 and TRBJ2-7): DSGVTQTPKHLITATGQRVTLRCSPRSGDLSVYWYQQSLDQGLQFLIQYYNGEERAKGNILERFSAQQFPDLHSELNLSSLELGDSALYFCASSVKGGPLLNNEQYFGPGTRLTVT.